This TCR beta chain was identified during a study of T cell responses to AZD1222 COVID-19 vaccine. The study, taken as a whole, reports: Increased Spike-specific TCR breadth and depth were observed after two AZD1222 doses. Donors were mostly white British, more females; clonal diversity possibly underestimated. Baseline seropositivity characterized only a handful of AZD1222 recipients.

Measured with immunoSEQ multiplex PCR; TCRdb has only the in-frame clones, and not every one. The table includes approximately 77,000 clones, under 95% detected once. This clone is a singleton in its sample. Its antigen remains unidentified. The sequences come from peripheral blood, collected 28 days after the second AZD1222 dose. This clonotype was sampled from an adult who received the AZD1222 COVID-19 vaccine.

CDR3 in amino acids: CASSFFSRTQGGYTF. The CDR3, as DNA: TGTGCCAGCAGCTTTTTCTCTAGGACCCAGGGGGGCTACACCTTC. The rearrangement links TRBV11-2 to TRBJ1-2; D possibly corresponds to TRBD1 (6 bases). Germline V CDR1 and CDR2: SGHAT, FQNNGV. This CDR3 is 15 amino acids long. The V end was cut by 3 bases, the J end by 8 bases, with 19 bases between.